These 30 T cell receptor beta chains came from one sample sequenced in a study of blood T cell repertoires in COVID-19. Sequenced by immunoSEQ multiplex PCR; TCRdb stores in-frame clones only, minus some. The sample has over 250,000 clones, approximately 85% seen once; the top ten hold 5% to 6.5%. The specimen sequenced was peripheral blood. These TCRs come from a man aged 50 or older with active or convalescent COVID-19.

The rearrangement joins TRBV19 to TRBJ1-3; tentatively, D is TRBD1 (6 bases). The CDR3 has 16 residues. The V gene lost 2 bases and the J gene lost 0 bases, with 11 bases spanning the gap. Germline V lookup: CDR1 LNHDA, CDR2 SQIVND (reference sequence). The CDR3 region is CASSITGTTSGNTIYF. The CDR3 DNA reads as TGTGCCAGTAGTATAACAGGGACAACCTCTGGAAACACCATATATTTT. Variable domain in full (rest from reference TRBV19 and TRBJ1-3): DGGITQSPKYLFRKEGQNVTLSCEQNLNHDAMYWYRQDPGQGLRLIYYSQIVNDFQKGDIAEGYSVSREKKESFPLTVTSAQKNPTAFYLCASSITGTTSGNTIYFGEGSWLTVV.

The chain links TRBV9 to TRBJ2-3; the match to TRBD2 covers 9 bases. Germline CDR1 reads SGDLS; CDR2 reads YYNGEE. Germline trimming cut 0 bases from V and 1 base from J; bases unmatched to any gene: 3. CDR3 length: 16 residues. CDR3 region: CASSVGRLAGTDTQYF. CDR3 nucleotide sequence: TGTGCCAGCAGCGTAGGGCGACTAGCGGGCACAGATACGCAGTATTTT.

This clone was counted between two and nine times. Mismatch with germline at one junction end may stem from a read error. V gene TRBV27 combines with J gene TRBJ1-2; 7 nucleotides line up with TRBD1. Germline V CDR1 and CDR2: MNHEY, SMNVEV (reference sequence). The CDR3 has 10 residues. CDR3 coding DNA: TGTGCCAGCAGTCTGGGACAGAGCTTCTTC. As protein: CASSLGQSFF.

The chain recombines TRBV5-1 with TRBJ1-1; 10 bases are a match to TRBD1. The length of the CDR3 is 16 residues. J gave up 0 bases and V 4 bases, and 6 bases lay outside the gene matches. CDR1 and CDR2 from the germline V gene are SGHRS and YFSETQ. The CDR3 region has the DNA TGCGCCAGCAGCATCGGACAGGGGGTCATGAACACTGAAGCTTTCTTT. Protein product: CASSIGQGVMNTEAFF. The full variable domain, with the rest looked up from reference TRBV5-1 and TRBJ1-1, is KAGVTQTPRYLIKTRGQQVTLSCSPISGHRSVSWYQQTPGQGLQFLFEYFSETQRNKGNFPGRFSGRQFSNSRSEMNVSTLELGDSALYLCASSIGQGVMNTEAFFGQGTRLTVV.

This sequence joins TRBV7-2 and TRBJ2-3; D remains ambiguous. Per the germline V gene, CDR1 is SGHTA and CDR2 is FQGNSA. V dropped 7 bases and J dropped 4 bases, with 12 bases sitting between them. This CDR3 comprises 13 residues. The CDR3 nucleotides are TGTGCCAGCAACCCGAGGCCGTCAGATACGCAGTATTTT. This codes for CASNPRPSDTQYF.

The CDR3 loop is CASSLGRQSGQATGQPQHF. The CDR3 bases are TGCGCCAGCAGCCTGGGACGACAATCAGGACAGGCTACAGGACAGCCCCAGCATTTT. The V gene is TRBV4-1, the J gene TRBJ1-5; 7 bases align to TRBD1. The germline V gene has CDR1 MGHRA and CDR2 YSYEKL. The CDR3 sequence is 19 residues long. After removal of 4 bases from V and 7 bases from J, the junction contained 22 bases not matched to a gene.

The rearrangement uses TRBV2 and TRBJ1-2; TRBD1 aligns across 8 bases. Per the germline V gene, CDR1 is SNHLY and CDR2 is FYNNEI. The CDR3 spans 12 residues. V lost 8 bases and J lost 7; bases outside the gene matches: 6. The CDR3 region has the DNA TGTGCCAGCTCCGGACAGGGTGCTGGCTACACCTTC. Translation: CASSGQGAGYTF. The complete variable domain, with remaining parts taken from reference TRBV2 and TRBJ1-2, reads EPEVTQTPSHQVTQMGQEVILRCVPISNHLYFYWYRQILGQKVEFLVSFYNNEISEKSEIFDDQFSVERPDGSNFTLKIRSTKLEDSAMYFCASSGQGAGYTFGSGTRLTVV.

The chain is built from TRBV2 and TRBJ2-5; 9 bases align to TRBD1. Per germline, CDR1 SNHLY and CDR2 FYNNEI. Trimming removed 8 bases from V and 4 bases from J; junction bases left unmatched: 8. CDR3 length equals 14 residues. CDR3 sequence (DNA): TGTGCCAGCCAGGACAGGGGAGGAGGAGAGACCCAGTACTTC. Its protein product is CASQDRGGGETQYF.

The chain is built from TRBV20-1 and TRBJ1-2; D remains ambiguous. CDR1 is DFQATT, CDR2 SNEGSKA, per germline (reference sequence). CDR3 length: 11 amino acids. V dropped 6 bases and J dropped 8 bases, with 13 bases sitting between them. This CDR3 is CSARSAGGYTF. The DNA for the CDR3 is TGCAGTGCCCGGAGTGCGGGCGGCTACACCTTC.

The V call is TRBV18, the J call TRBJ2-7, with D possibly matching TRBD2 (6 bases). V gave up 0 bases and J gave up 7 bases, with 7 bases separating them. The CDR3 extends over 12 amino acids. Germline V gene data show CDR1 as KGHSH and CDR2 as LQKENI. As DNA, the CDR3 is TGTGCCAGCTCACCACCTGGGGGGGAGCAGTACTTC. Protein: CASSPPGGEQYF.

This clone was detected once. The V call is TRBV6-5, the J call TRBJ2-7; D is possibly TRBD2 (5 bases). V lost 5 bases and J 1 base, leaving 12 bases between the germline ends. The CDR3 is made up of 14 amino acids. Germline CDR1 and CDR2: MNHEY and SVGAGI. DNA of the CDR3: TGTGCCAGCAGTCGGGCGGGTTCTTCCTACGAGCAGTACTTC. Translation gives CASSRAGSSYEQYF.

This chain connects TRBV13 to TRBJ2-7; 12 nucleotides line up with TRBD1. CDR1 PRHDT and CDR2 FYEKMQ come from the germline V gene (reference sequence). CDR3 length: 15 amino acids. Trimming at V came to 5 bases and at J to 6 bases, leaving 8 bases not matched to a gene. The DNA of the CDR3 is TGTGCCAGCAGCCCCGGGACAGGGGGCTCGTCCGAGCAGTACTTC. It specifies CASSPGTGGSSEQYF.

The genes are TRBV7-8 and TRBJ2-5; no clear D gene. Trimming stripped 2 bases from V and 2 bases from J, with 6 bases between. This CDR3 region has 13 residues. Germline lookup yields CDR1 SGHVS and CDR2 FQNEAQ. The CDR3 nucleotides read TGTGCCAGCAGCTTATACGGGCAAGAGACCCAGTACTTC. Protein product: CASSLYGQETQYF.

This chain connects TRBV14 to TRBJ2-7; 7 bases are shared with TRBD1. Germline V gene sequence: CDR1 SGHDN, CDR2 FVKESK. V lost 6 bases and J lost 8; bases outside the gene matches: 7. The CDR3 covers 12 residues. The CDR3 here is CASREGALKQYF. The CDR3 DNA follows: TGTGCCAGCAGAGAGGGGGCGCTTAAGCAGTACTTC.

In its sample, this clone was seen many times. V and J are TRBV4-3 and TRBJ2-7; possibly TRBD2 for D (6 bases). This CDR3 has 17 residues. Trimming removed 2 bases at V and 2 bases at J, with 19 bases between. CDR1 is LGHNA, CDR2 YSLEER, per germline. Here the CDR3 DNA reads TGCGCCAGCAGCCAATTGACTGGGCCTAGCGACACCTACGAGCAGTACTTC. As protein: CASSQLTGPSDTYEQYF.

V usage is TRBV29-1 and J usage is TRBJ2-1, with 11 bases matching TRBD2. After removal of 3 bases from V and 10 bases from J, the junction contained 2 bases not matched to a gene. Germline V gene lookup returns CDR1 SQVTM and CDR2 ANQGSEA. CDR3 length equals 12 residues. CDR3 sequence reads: CSVDLAGGEQFF. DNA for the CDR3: TGCAGCGTTGATCTAGCGGGAGGCGAGCAGTTCTTC.

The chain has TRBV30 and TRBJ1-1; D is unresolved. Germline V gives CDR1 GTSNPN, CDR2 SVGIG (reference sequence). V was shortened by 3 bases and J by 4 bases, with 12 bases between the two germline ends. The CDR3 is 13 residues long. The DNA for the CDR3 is TGTGCCTGGAGAGCGGGAGTTAGCACTGAAGCTTTCTTT. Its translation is CAWRAGVSTEAFF.

The DNA for the CDR3 is TGCGCCAGCAGCCGAAACCCGGGACAGTCAAATGAAAAACTGTTTTTT. Translation: CASSRNPGQSNEKLFF. The chain joins TRBV4-1 to TRBJ1-4; 7 bases match TRBD1. CDR1 and CDR2 from the germline V gene are MGHRA and YSYEKL. The CDR3 is 16 residues long. Germline trimming cut 4 bases from V and 5 bases from J; bases unmatched to any gene: 10.

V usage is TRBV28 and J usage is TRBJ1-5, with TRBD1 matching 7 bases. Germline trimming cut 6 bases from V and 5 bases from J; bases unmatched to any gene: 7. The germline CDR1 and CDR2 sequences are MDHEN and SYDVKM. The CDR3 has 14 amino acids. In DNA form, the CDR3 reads TGTGCCAGCAGGCTGGACAGGAATTATCAGCCCCAGCATTTT. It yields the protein CASRLDRNYQPQHF.

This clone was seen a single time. This chain's CDR3 is CASSPPRLAGSTDTQYF. CDR3 DNA: TGTGCCAGCTCACCACCGCGACTAGCGGGAAGCACAGATACGCAGTATTTT. V usage is TRBV18 and J usage is TRBJ2-3, with 11 nucleotides matching TRBD2. Germline lookup yields CDR1 KGHSH and CDR2 LQKENI. This CDR3 has 17 amino acids. Trimming took 0 bases from V and 0 from J; bases not matched to a gene: 2.

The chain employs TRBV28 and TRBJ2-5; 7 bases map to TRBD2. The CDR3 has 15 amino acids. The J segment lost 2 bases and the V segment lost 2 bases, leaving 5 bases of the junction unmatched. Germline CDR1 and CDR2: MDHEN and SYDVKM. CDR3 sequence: CASSLGGGLQETQYF. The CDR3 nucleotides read TGTGCCAGCAGTTTAGGGGGGGGACTACAAGAGACCCAGTACTTC.

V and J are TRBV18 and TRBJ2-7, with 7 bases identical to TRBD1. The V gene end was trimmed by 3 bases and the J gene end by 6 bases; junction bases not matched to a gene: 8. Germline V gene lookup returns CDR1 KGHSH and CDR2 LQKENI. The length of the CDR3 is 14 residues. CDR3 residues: CASSPWDSSSEQYF. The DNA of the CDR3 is TGTGCCAGCTCACCCTGGGACAGTTCCAGCGAGCAGTACTTC.

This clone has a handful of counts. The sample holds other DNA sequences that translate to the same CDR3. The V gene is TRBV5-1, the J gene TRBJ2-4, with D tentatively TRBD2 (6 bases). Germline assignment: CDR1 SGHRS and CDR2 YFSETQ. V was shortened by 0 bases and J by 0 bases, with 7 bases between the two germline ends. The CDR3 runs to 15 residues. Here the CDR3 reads CASSLGRGAKNIQYF. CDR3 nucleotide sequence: TGCGCCAGCAGCTTGGGGAGGGGAGCCAAAAACATTCAGTACTTC.

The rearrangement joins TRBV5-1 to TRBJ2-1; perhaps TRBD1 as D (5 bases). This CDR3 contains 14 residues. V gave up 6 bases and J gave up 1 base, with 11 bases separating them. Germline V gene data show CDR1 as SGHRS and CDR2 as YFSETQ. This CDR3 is CASTTELSYNEQFF. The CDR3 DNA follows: TGCGCCAGCACGACAGAACTTTCCTACAATGAGCAGTTCTTC. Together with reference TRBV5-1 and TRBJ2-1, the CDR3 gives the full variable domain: KAGVTQTPRYLIKTRGQQVTLSCSPISGHRSVSWYQQTPGQGLQFLFEYFSETQRNKGNFPGRFSGRQFSNSRSEMNVSTLELGDSALYLCASTTELSYNEQFFGPGTRLTVL.

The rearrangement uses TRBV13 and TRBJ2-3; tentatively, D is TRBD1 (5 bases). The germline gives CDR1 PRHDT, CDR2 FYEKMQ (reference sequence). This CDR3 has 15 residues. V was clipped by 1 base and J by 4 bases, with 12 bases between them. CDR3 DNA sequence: TGTGCCAGCAGCTTAGAGGGGTTCAAGTCAGATACGCAGTATTTT. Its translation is CASSLEGFKSDTQYF.

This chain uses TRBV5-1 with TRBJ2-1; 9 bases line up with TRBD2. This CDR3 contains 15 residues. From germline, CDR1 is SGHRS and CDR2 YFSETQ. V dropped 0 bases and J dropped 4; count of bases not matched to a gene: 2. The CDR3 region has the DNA TGCGCCAGCAGCTTGGAAGCGGGAGGTTACAATGAGCAGTTCTTC. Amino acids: CASSLEAGGYNEQFF. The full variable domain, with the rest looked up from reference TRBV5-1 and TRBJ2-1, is KAGVTQTPRYLIKTRGQQVTLSCSPISGHRSVSWYQQTPGQGLQFLFEYFSETQRNKGNFPGRFSGRQFSNSRSEMNVSTLELGDSALYLCASSLEAGGYNEQFFGPGTRLTVL.

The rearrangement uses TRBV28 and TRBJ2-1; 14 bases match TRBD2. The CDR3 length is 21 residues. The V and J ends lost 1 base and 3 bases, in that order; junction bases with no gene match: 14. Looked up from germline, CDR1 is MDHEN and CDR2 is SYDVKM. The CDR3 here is CASSLSPPGLAGAGVYNEQFF. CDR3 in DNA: TGTGCCAGCAGTTTATCACCCCCGGGACTAGCGGGAGCTGGGGTCTACAATGAGCAGTTCTTC.

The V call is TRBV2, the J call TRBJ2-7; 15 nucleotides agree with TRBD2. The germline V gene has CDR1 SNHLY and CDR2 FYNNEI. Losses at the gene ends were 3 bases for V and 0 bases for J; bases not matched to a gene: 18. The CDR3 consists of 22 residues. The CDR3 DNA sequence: TGTGCCAGCAGTGATGGGAGACTCGGACTAGCGGGAGGGAATTCCGCCTCCTACGAGCAGTACTTC. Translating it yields CASSDGRLGLAGGNSASYEQYF.

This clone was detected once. The CDR3 region has the DNA TGTGCCAGCAGCCTGGCGGGAGTTAGCACAGATACGCAGTATTTT. Translated: CASSLAGVSTDTQYF. The J gene is TRBJ2-3, the V gene TRBV3-1 (or the pseudogene TRBV3-2), with TRBD2 identical over 7 bases. J was trimmed by 0 bases and V by 4 bases; bases with no gene match: 4. Germline V gene sequence: CDR1 LGHDT, CDR2 YNNKEL (reference sequence). The CDR3 has 15 residues.

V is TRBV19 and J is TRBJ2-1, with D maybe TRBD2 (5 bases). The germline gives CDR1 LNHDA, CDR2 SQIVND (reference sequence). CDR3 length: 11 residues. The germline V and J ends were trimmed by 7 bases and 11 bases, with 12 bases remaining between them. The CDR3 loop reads CASTTAGKQFF. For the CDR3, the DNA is TGTGCCAGTACCACTGCGGGTAAGCAGTTCTTC.